This TCR beta chain was identified during a study of blood T cell repertoires in COVID-19. Study details: Samples of COVID-19 (acute and convalescent) were obtained from the United States, Italy and Spain. In each case, the material was cDNA or gDNA derived from T cells, B-cell-depleted T cells, or PBMCs.

This CDR3 region has 14 residues. V gave up 5 bases and J gave up 0 bases, with 13 bases separating them. Germline values: CDR1 GTSNPN, CDR2 SVGIG (reference sequence). Assay: immunoSEQ multiplex PCR; the TCRdb copy retains only in-frame clones and omits some. The sample contains 200,000 to 250,000 clones, around 82% of which appear only once. Recruits, aged about 18 to 100 years, lived in about two dozen US areas. A COVID-19 case was met by exposed participants within 2 weeks before study entry. V is TRBV30 and J is TRBJ1-1; tentative D call: TRBD1 (6 bases). The sample consisted of PBMCs or T cells enriched from blood (not recorded which). The sequence was obtained from a woman aged 50 to 60 who had been exposed to COVID-19. CDR3 residues: CAWGGQLMNTEAFF. In DNA form, the CDR3 reads TGTGCCTGGGGAGGACAGCTAATGAACACTGAAGCTTTCTTT.